Below, 10 T cell receptor beta chains from the same sample are listed, as sequenced in a study of blood T cell repertoires in COVID-19. Assay used: immunoSEQ multiplex PCR; TCRdb lists only in-frame clones, some missing. Of 250,000 to 300,000 clones in the sample, roughly 90% were seen once. Sequencing was performed on peripheral blood. The receptors originated from a woman aged 25 to 39 with COVID-19, enrolled during active disease.

The rearrangement joins TRBV6-6 to TRBJ1-1, with D unclear. V gave up 5 bases and J gave up 0 bases, with 7 bases separating them. Germline loops: CDR1 MNHNY, CDR2 SVGAGI (reference sequence). The CDR3 loop spans 13 amino acids. This CDR3 reads CASSQQLNTEAFF. The CDR3 nucleotides are TGTGCCAGCAGTCAACAGTTGAACACTGAAGCTTTCTTT.

This clone was recorded a few times. This chain joins TRBV5-1 and TRBJ2-7, with D perhaps matching TRBD1 (6 bases). V was clipped by 7 bases and J by 3 bases, with 14 bases between them. Per the germline V gene, CDR1 is SGHRS and CDR2 is YFSETQ. The CDR3 runs to 13 residues. The DNA of the CDR3 is TGCGCCAGCTCGATCGGGACACACTACGAGCAGTACTTC. Its protein is CASSIGTHYEQYF.

V is TRBV5-6 and J is TRBJ1-2; D gene unclear. The CDR3 is 15 amino acids. Germline V lookup: CDR1 SGHDT, CDR2 YYEEEE. V was pared by 0 bases and J by 1 base, with 10 bases between. The CDR3, as DNA: TGTGCCAGCAGCTTGGACCCACTGAGTAACTATGGCTACACCTTC. Translated: CASSLDPLSNYGYTF.

V and J are TRBV7-9 and TRBJ2-6; D is unclear. With 0 bases removed from V and 0 bases from J, the gap between germline ends came to 3 bases. The CDR3 is 15 residues long. Per the germline V gene, CDR1 is SEHNR and CDR2 is FQNEAQ (reference sequence). DNA of the CDR3: TGTGCCAGCAGCTTAGCGGCCTCTGGGGCCAACGTCCTGACTTTC. Protein sequence: CASSLAASGANVLTF.

This clone has a single count. V is TRBV2 and J is TRBJ2-1; D is uncertain. From germline, CDR1 is SNHLY and CDR2 FYNNEI. This CDR3 has 15 amino acids. The V gene lost 0 bases and the J gene lost 4 bases, with 10 bases spanning the gap. CDR3 in DNA: TGTGCCAGCAGTGAAGCGATGAAGCGTTACAATGAGCAGTTCTTC. Its protein product is CASSEAMKRYNEQFF.

This chain uses TRBV19 with TRBJ2-2; TRBD2 aligns across 9 bases. The V gene's germline CDR1 is LNHDA and CDR2 SQIVND (reference sequence). J was trimmed by 6 bases and V by 4 bases; bases with no gene match: 3. This CDR3 has 14 amino acids. The CDR3 coding sequence is TGTGCCAGTAGTACTAGCGGGATGGCCGGGGAGCTGTTTTTT. It yields the protein CASSTSGMAGELFF.

The chain is built from TRBV4-1 and TRBJ2-7; 9 bases are shared with TRBD1. CDR1 and CDR2 (germline): MGHRA, YSYEKL. J gave up 4 bases and V 4 bases, and 8 bases lay outside the gene matches. The CDR3 totals 15 residues. CDR3 in amino acids: CASSLWTGAGYEQYF. DNA for the CDR3: TGCGCCAGCAGCCTTTGGACAGGGGCAGGGTACGAGCAGTACTTC.

This rearrangement joins TRBV24-1 to TRBJ2-3, with D possibly TRBD2 on 5 matching bases. The V gene lost 7 bases and the J gene lost 0 bases, with 10 bases spanning the gap. The CDR3 covers 14 residues. CDR1 KGHDR and CDR2 SFDVKD come from the germline V gene. In nucleotides, the CDR3 is TGTGCCACCAGCGATGGGAGAAGCACAGATACGCAGTATTTT. It translates to CATSDGRSTDTQYF.

The rearrangement uses TRBV24-1 and TRBJ2-2, with 12 bases that match TRBD1. The CDR3 runs to 14 residues. V lost 8 bases, J lost 9 bases, and 6 bases stayed unmatched. The germline V gene encodes CDR1 KGHDR and CDR2 SFDVKD. The CDR3 loop reads CATTPGQGARELFF. The CDR3 DNA sequence: TGTGCCACCACCCCGGGACAGGGGGCTCGGGAGCTGTTTTTT.

This clone was detected a few times. The same CDR3 can be traced to other DNA sequences in this sample. The chain employs TRBV19 and TRBJ2-7; the D gene is possibly TRBD2 (6 bases). CDR1 is LNHDA, CDR2 SQIVND, per germline (reference sequence). Trimming left V 4 bases short and J 3 bases short, with 7 bases between. The CDR3 spans 12 residues. Written as DNA, the CDR3 is TGTGCCAGTAGTAGGGGAGGCTACGAGCAGTACTTC. Translation: CASSRGGYEQYF.